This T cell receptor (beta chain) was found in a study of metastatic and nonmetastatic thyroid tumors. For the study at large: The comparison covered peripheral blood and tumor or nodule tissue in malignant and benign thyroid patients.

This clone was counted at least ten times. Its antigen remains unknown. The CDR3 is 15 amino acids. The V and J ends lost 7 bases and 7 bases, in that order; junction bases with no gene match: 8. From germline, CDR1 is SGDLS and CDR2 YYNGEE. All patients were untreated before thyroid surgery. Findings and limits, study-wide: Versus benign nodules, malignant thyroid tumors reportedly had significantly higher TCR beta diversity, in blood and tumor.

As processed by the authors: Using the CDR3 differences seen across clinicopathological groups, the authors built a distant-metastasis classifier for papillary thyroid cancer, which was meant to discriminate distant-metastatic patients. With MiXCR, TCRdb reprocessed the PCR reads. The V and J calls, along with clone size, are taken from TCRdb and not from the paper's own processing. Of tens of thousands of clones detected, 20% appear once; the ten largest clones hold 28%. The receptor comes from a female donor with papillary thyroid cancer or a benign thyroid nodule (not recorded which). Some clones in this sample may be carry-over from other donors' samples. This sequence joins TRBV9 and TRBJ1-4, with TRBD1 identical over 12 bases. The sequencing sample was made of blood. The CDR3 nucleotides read TGTGCCAGCTCGGGACAGGGGGCGAGCGGTGAAAAACTGTTTTTT. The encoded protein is CASSGQGASGEKLFF.